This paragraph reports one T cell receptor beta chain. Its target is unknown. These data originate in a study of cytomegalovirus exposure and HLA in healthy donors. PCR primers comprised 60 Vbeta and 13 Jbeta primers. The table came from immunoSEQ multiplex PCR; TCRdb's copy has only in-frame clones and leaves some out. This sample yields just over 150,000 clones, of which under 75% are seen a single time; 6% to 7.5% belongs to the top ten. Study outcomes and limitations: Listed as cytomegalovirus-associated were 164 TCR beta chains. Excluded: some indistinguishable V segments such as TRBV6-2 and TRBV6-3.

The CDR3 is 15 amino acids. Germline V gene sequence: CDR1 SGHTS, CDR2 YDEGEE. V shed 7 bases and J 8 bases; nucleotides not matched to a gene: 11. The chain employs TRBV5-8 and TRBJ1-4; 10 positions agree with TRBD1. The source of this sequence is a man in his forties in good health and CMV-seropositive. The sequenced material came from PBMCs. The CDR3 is CASFEGQGKGEKLFF. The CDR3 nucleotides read TGTGCCAGCTTCGAGGGACAGGGGAAGGGAGAAAAACTGTTTTTT.